A selection of T cell receptor beta chains follows, all from one sample in a study of OX40 agonist ivuxolimab in advanced cancers. Data came from immunoSEQ multiplex PCR; TCRdb stores just in-frame clones and leaves some out. The sample lists roughly 58,000 clones, about 83% seen once, with around 0.79% in the top ten. The specimen was CD4+ or CD8+ T cells sorted from blood, collected in a trial of the OX40 agonist ivuxolimab. The receptors here all came from an adult with an advanced solid tumor such as melanoma, head and neck, liver or kidney cancer. CDR3s include the opening cysteine and the closing phenylalanine or tryptophan. A D gene is named only where the DNA matches it firmly. Clone size is given for some rows only: seen once, a few or many times, or a class if the clone is expanded.

d_gene: TRBD2; v_gene: TRBV6-6; j_gene: TRBJ2-5; abundance: NA; CDR3aa: CASSYYGTSGSQTQYF; CDR3nt: TGTGCCAGCAGTTACTATGGGACTAGCGGCTCCCAGACCCAGTACTTC
d_gene: TRBD1; v_gene: TRBV5-1; j_gene: TRBJ2-5; abundance: NA; CDR3aa: CASSLAGRGMETQYF; CDR3nt: TGCGCCAGCAGCTTGGCTGGCAGGGGGATGGAGACCCAGTACTTC
d_gene: TRBD1; v_gene: TRBV18; j_gene: TRBJ1-1; abundance: NA; CDR3aa: CASSQTGFLQNTEAFF; CDR3nt: TGTGCCAGCTCACAGACAGGGTTTCTTCAGAACACTGAAGCTTTCTTT
d_gene: TRBD1; v_gene: TRBV6-6; j_gene: TRBJ2-3; abundance: NA; CDR3aa: CASSIGTGKNTQYF; CDR3nt: TGTGCCAGCTCGATCGGGACAGGGAAAAATACGCAGTATTTT
d_gene: NA; v_gene: TRBV7-8; j_gene: TRBJ1-5; abundance: few; CDR3aa: CASSLDDGQPQHF; CDR3nt: TGTGCCAGCAGCTTAGACGACGGCCAGCCCCAGCATTTT
d_gene: NA; v_gene: TRBV6-6; j_gene: TRBJ2-5; abundance: NA; CDR3aa: CASSYSKTQYF; CDR3nt: TGTGCCAGCAGTTACTCGAAGACCCAGTACTTC
d_gene: NA; v_gene: TRBV15; j_gene: TRBJ1-5; abundance: NA; CDR3aa: CATSRVAGAAQHF; CDR3nt: TGTGCCACCAGCAGAGTTGCGGGGGCCGCCCAGCATTTT
d_gene: TRBD1; v_gene: TRBV2; j_gene: TRBJ2-2; abundance: NA; CDR3aa: CASTGRGRVTGELFF; CDR3nt: TGTGCCAGCACCGGCAGGGGGCGCGTCACCGGGGAGCTGTTTTTT
d_gene: TRBD1; v_gene: TRBV19; j_gene: TRBJ1-3; abundance: once; CDR3aa: CASSTVGTGFIGNTIYF; CDR3nt: TGTGCCAGTAGTACCGTTGGGACAGGGTTCATCGGAAACACCATATATTTT
d_gene: NA; v_gene: TRBV2; j_gene: TRBJ1-1; abundance: NA; CDR3aa: CASSTTGNTEAFF; CDR3nt: TGTGCCAGCAGCACGACAGGGAACACTGAAGCTTTCTTT
d_gene: TRBD2; v_gene: TRBV9; j_gene: TRBJ2-7; abundance: NA; CDR3aa: CASSLHARSGSWEQYF; CDR3nt: TGTGCCAGCAGCCTCCACGCGAGGAGCGGGAGTTGGGAGCAGTACTTC
d_gene: TRBD2; v_gene: TRBV18; j_gene: TRBJ2-1; abundance: NA; CDR3aa: CASSVPSGSSYNEQFF; CDR3nt: TGTGCCAGCTCGGTTCCTAGCGGCAGCTCCTACAATGAGCAGTTCTTC
d_gene: TRBD1; v_gene: TRBV5-4; j_gene: TRBJ1-3; abundance: NA; CDR3aa: CASSGSLTGVHSGNTIYF; CDR3nt: TGTGCCAGCAGCGGGAGCCTGACAGGGGTCCACTCTGGAAACACCATATATTTT
d_gene: TRBD2; v_gene: TRBV7-9; j_gene: TRBJ2-5; abundance: once; CDR3aa: CASSSGLAGQETQYF; CDR3nt: TGTGCCAGCAGCTCCGGACTAGCGGGACAAGAGACCCAGTACTTC
d_gene: NA; v_gene: TRBV28; j_gene: TRBJ2-7; abundance: once; CDR3aa: CASSLSRRVQYF; CDR3nt: TGTGCCAGCAGTTTATCCCGCCGGGTGCAGTACTTC
d_gene: TRBD2; v_gene: TRBV18; j_gene: TRBJ2-7; abundance: NA; CDR3aa: CASSPGTTSYEQYF; CDR3nt: TGTGCCAGCTCACCTGGGACTACTTCCTACGAGCAGTACTTC
d_gene: TRBD1; v_gene: TRBV27; j_gene: TRBJ2-7; abundance: NA; CDR3aa: CASTRLGQGAHEQYF; CDR3nt: TGTGCCAGCACCCGACTAGGACAGGGGGCCCACGAGCAGTACTTC
d_gene: TRBD1; v_gene: TRBV2; j_gene: TRBJ1-1; abundance: NA; CDR3aa: CASRGQGNTEAFF; CDR3nt: TGTGCCAGTAGGGGACAGGGGAACACTGAAGCTTTCTTT
d_gene: NA; v_gene: TRBV9; j_gene: TRBJ2-3; abundance: NA; CDR3aa: CASSVGVGKDTQYF; CDR3nt: TGTGCCAGCAGCGTAGGAGTAGGGAAAGATACGCAGTATTTT
d_gene: TRBD1; v_gene: TRBV19; j_gene: TRBJ1-5; abundance: NA; CDR3aa: CASSIGEQGVNQPQHF; CDR3nt: TGTGCCAGTAGTATAGGTGAACAGGGGGTGAATCAGCCCCAGCATTTT
d_gene: TRBD2; v_gene: TRBV9; j_gene: TRBJ2-5; abundance: NA; CDR3aa: CASSGQTSGQETQYF; CDR3nt: TGTGCCAGCAGCGGGCAGACTAGCGGACAAGAGACCCAGTACTTC
d_gene: NA; v_gene: TRBV11-1; j_gene: TRBJ2-5; abundance: NA; CDR3aa: CASSSMGETQYF; CDR3nt: TGTGCCAGCAGCTCCATGGGAGAGACCCAGTACTTC
d_gene: NA; v_gene: TRBV11-2; j_gene: TRBJ2-3; abundance: NA; CDR3aa: CASSSRAGTDTQYF; CDR3nt: TGTGCCAGCAGCTCCCGGGCCGGCACAGATACGCAGTATTTT
d_gene: NA; v_gene: TRBV27; j_gene: TRBJ1-3; abundance: NA; CDR3aa: CASSPGSAGNTIYF; CDR3nt: TGTGCCAGCAGTCCCGGGAGTGCCGGAAACACCATATATTTT
d_gene: NA; v_gene: TRBV19; j_gene: TRBJ1-2; abundance: once; CDR3aa: CASTLDGAGNYGYTF; CDR3nt: TGTGCCAGTACCCTGGATGGGGCGGGGAACTATGGCTACACCTTC
d_gene: TRBD1; v_gene: TRBV5-1; j_gene: TRBJ1-4; abundance: once; CDR3aa: CASSAGQGWGEKLFF; CDR3nt: TGCGCCAGCAGCGCGGGACAGGGGTGGGGTGAAAAACTGTTTTTT
d_gene: NA; v_gene: TRBV28; j_gene: TRBJ2-2; abundance: NA; CDR3aa: CASSFLGQGTGELFF; CDR3nt: TGTGCCAGCAGTTTTCTAGGGCAGGGGACCGGGGAGCTGTTTTTT
d_gene: NA; v_gene: TRBV6-1; j_gene: TRBJ2-7; abundance: few; CDR3aa: CASSEAYYEQYF; CDR3nt: TGTGCCAGCAGTGAGGCTTACTACGAGCAGTACTTC
d_gene: NA; v_gene: TRBV6-6; j_gene: TRBJ1-3; abundance: NA; CDR3aa: CASSYGGVTSGNTIYF; CDR3nt: TGTGCCAGCAGTTACGGTGGCGTTACCTCTGGAAACACCATATATTTT
d_gene: NA; v_gene: TRBV4-2; j_gene: TRBJ2-1; abundance: few; CDR3aa: CASSQDRGPNEQFF; CDR3nt: TGTGCCAGCAGCCAAGATAGGGGACCTAATGAGCAGTTCTTC
d_gene: NA; v_gene: TRBV27; j_gene: TRBJ2-1; abundance: NA; CDR3aa: CASSLSQGGYNEQFF; CDR3nt: TGTGCCAGCAGTTTATCTCAGGGGGGCTACAATGAGCAGTTCTTC
d_gene: NA; v_gene: TRBV5-1; j_gene: TRBJ1-3; abundance: NA; CDR3aa: CASSLGSPLLLSGNTIYF; CDR3nt: TGCGCCAGCAGCTTGGGCTCCCCTTTACTCCTCTCTGGAAACACCATATATTTT
d_gene: TRBD1; v_gene: TRBV2; j_gene: TRBJ2-7; abundance: NA; CDR3aa: CASSEAGGSYEQYF; CDR3nt: TGTGCCAGCAGTGAGGCAGGGGGCAGTTACGAGCAGTACTTC
d_gene: NA; v_gene: TRBV2; j_gene: TRBJ1-5; abundance: few; CDR3aa: CASRQGGRGNQPQHF; CDR3nt: TGTGCCAGCAGGCAGGGAGGGAGGGGCAATCAGCCCCAGCATTTT
d_gene: NA; v_gene: TRBV25-1; j_gene: TRBJ1-1; abundance: NA; CDR3aa: CASSVPGQGGTEAFF; CDR3nt: TGTGCCAGCAGTGTCCCGGGGCAGGGAGGCACTGAAGCTTTCTTT
d_gene: NA; v_gene: TRBV10-3; j_gene: TRBJ1-1; abundance: NA; CDR3aa: CAISQDTEAFF; CDR3nt: TGTGCCATCAGTCAAGACACTGAAGCTTTCTTT
d_gene: TRBD1; v_gene: TRBV5-1; j_gene: TRBJ2-1; abundance: NA; CDR3aa: CASSPGTGGFNEQFF; CDR3nt: TGCGCCAGCAGCCCTGGGACAGGGGGCTTCAATGAGCAGTTCTTC
d_gene: NA; v_gene: TRBV5-8; j_gene: TRBJ2-3; abundance: NA; CDR3aa: CASSLGGPDTQYF; CDR3nt: TGTGCCAGCAGCTTGGGTGGCCCAGATACGCAGTATTTT
d_gene: TRBD1; v_gene: TRBV5-4; j_gene: TRBJ1-1; abundance: NA; CDR3aa: CASSLARQGNTEAFF; CDR3nt: TGTGCCAGCAGCTTGGCCAGACAGGGGAACACTGAAGCTTTCTTT
d_gene: NA; v_gene: TRBV5-1; j_gene: TRBJ2-5; abundance: NA; CDR3aa: CASSLSVGKQETQYF; CDR3nt: TGCGCCAGCAGCCTTAGTGTTGGAAAACAAGAGACCCAGTACTTC